Listed below are T cell receptor beta chains from one sample, sequenced in a study of human T cells and chemical hapten exposure. TCRdb reprocessed the RACE reads with MiXCR, giving one entry per CDR3 protein. The sample shows 79,000 or so distinct CDR3 sequences, around 10% of them seen only once. The source material was whole blood, sampled in connection with sensitization to the hapten diphenylcyclopropenone (DPC). The receptors derive from a woman aged 50 to 60 with alopecia areata. Some clones in this sample may be carry-over from other donors' samples. Each CDR3 is given with its conserved first and last residue. A D gene is named only where the DNA matches it firmly. Part of the rows lack a size; the others show once, few, many or a class for expanded clones.

. | TRBJ2-1 | many | TRBV12-3/TRBV12-4 | TGTGCCAGCAGGGGCGACACCCTGGATGAGCAGTTCTTC | CASRGDTLDEQFF
. | TRBJ2-1 | . | TRBV28 | TGTGCCAGCCTGTTCCATGAGCAGTTCTTC | CASLFHEQFF
. | TRBJ1-1 | many | TRBV3-1 | TGTGCCAGCAGCCAAGATCAAACAGGGACTGAAGCTTTCTTT | CASSQDQTGTEAFF
. | TRBJ1-1 | . | TRBV11-2 | TGTGCCAGCAGCTTCCGGGGGGCTGAAGCTTTCTTT | CASSFRGAEAFF
. | TRBJ2-5 | . | TRBV6-2/TRBV6-3 | TGTGCCAGCACTACAACCTGGGGCTCGGAGACCCAGTACTTC | CASTTTWGSETQYF
. | TRBJ2-3 | few | TRBV11-2 | TGTGCCAGCAGCCACGGGGTAGATACGCAGTATTTT | CASSHGVDTQYF
. | TRBJ2-5 | . | TRBV7-9 | TGTGCCAGCACGCCGGGGGCGGAAGAGACCCAGTACTTC | CASTPGAEETQYF
. | TRBJ1-1 | many | TRBV2 | TGTGCCAGCAGTGAAGCGCTAAGGGGGGCGAGGGACACTGAAGCTTTCTTT | CASSEALRGARDTEAFF
. | TRBJ2-3 | . | TRBV5-1 | TGCGCCAGCAGCTTGGCCCAGGATACGCAGTATTTT | CASSLAQDTQYF
TRBD2 | TRBJ2-1 | . | TRBV24-1 | TGTGCCACCAGTGAAAGCGGACTAGCTCGGTTCTTC | CATSESGLARFF
TRBD1 | TRBJ1-6 | . | TRBV3-1 | TGTGCCAGCAGCCGGGGACAGCAACGGAGCTCCTATAATTCACCCCTCCACTTT | CASSRGQQRSSYNSPLHF
. | TRBJ2-5 | . | TRBV7-2 | TGTGCCAGCAGCTTAGGAGGCGTGATCGAGACCCAGTACTTC | CASSLGGVIETQYF
TRBD1 | TRBJ1-1 | . | TRBV10-3 | TGTGCCATCAGTGAGGGGACAGCCATGAACACTGAAGCTTTCTTT | CAISEGTAMNTEAFF
. | TRBJ2-3 | many | TRBV18 | TGTGCCAGCTCACCACCGACGGGCACAGATACGCAGTATTTT | CASSPPTGTDTQYF
. | TRBJ2-5 | many | TRBV7-6 | TGTGCCAGCAGCGCCTCGTACCAAGAGACCCAGTACTTC | CASSASYQETQYF
. | TRBJ1-1 | many | TRBV10-3 | TGTGCCATCAGGACACGGGGGAACACTGAAGCTTTCTTT | CAIRTRGNTEAFF
. | TRBJ1-3 | few | TRBV4-1 | TGCGCCAGCAGCCAAGGCGGGAAAAACACCATATATTTT | CASSQGGKNTIYF
. | TRBJ2-3 | . | TRBV20-1 | TGCAGTGCTAGACAAGGGACAGATACGCAGTATTTT | CSARQGTDTQYF
TRBD1 | TRBJ2-7 | few | TRBV20-1 | TGCAGTGCTAGTCAGGACAGGAGGTTCTACGAGCAGTACTTC | CSASQDRRFYEQYF
. | TRBJ2-1 | many | TRBV4-2 | TGTGCCAGCAGCCAAGAAGAGAGCTCCTACAATGAGCAGTTCTTC | CASSQEESSYNEQFF
. | TRBJ1-3 | many | TRBV11-2 | TGTGCCAGCAGCTTAGAGGCCCGGCACTCTGGAAACACCATATATTTT | CASSLEARHSGNTIYF
. | TRBJ1-5 | many | TRBV5-1 | TGCGCCAGCAGCTTGCTAGGGAGCAATCAGCCCCAGCATTTT | CASSLLGSNQPQHF